This T cell receptor beta chain was found in a study of PD-L1 blockade in urothelial cancer. Study in general: Patients previously received 0 to 3 chemotherapy regimens. Whole-study results and caveats: Durable benefit accompanied greater 3-week expansion of tumor-associated blood clones.

Data came from immunoSEQ multiplex PCR; TCRdb stores just in-frame clones and leaves some out. The repertoire holds tens of thousands of clones, with about 84% as singletons. This clone came up once. Its antigen is unidentified. Germline V gene sequence: CDR1 MGHRA, CDR2 YSYEKL. The CDR3 length is 17 residues. The V gene lost 5 bases and the J gene lost 4 bases, with 20 bases spanning the gap. Specified time point: pretreatment peripheral blood. The study enrolled patients with locally advanced or metastatic urothelial carcinoma. Pretreatment and on-treatment blood mononuclear cell samples were taken, totaling between 1 and 8 time points per patient.

Sample: PBMCs, taken around atezolizumab (anti-PD-L1) treatment. The chain joins TRBV4-1 to TRBJ1-4, with D unclear. This sequence originates from a man in his sixties with urothelial cancer. The CDR3 loop is CASSIRRFFTHNEKLFF. CDR3 nucleotides: TGCGCCAGCAGCATCAGGAGGTTCTTCACCCATAATGAAAAACTGTTTTTT.